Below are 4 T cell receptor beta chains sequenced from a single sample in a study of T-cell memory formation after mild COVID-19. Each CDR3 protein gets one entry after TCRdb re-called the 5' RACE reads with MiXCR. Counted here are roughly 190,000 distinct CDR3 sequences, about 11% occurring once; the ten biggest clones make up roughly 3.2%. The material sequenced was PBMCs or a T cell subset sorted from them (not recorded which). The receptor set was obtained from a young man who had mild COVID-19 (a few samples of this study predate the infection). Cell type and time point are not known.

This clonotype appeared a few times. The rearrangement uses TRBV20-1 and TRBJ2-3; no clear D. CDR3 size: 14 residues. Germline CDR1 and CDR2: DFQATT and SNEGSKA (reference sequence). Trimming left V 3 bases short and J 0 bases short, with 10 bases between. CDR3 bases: TGCAGTGCTAGGTCGCTGCATAGCACAGATACGCAGTATTTT. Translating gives CSARSLHSTDTQYF.

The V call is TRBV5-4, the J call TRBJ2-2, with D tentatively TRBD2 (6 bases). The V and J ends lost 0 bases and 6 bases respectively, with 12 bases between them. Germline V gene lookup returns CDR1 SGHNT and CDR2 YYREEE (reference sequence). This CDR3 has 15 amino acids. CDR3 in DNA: TGTGCCAGCAGCTTGGTCGGGGGTATGGCCGGGGAGCTGTTTTTT. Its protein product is CASSLVGGMAGELFF. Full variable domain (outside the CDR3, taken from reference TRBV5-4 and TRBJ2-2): ETGVTQSPTHLIKTRGQQVTLRCSSQSGHNTVSWYQQALGQGPQFIFQYYREEENGRGNFPPRFSGLQFPNYSSELNVNALELDDSALYLCASSLVGGMAGELFFGEGSRLTVL.

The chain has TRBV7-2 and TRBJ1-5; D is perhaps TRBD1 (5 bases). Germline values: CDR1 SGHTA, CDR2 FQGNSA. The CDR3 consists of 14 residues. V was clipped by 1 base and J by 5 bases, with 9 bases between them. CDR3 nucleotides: TGTGCCAGCAGCTTAGACCTGGGGGATCAGCCCCAGCATTTT. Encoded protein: CASSLDLGDQPQHF.

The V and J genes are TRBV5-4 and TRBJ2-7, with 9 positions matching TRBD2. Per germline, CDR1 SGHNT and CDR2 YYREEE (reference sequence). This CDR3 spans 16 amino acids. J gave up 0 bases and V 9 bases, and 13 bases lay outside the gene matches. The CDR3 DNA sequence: TGTGCCACCCGCCCTAGCGGGGTGATGAGCTCCTACGAGCAGTACGTC. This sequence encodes CATRPSGVMSSYEQYV.